The rows below give T cell receptor beta chains drawn from one sample of a study of OX40 agonist ivuxolimab in advanced cancers. Data came from immunoSEQ multiplex PCR; TCRdb stores just in-frame clones and leaves some out. The sample records 75,000 to 100,000 clones, approximately 80% being singletons. Sample: CD4+ or CD8+ T cells sorted from blood, taken in a trial of the OX40 agonist ivuxolimab. The source of these receptors is an adult with an advanced solid tumor such as melanoma, head and neck, liver or kidney cancer. CDR3s include the opening cysteine and the closing phenylalanine or tryptophan. The D gene is left open where the match is weak. The size entry is marked missing in some rows and otherwise reads once, few, many or a size class.

d_call j_call clone_size v_call cdr3_aa cdr3_nt
TRBD1 TRBJ1-6 few TRBV6-5 CASSSQGTGISPLHF TGTGCCAGCAGTTCCCAGGGGACAGGTATCTCACCCCTCCACTTT
. TRBJ1-1 . TRBV19 CASSMGGSGTEAFF TGTGCCAGTAGTATGGGGGGCAGCGGCACTGAAGCTTTCTTT
TRBD1 TRBJ2-7 once TRBV27 CASSSPSTGAYEQYF TGTGCCAGCAGTTCACCTTCGACAGGGGCCTACGAGCAGTACTTC
. TRBJ1-3 . TRBV30 CAWSQTFSGNTIYF TGTGCCTGGAGTCAAACCTTCTCTGGAAACACCATATATTTT
. TRBJ2-7 once TRBV5-1 CASSLAFGVGQYF TGCGCCAGCAGCTTGGCTTTCGGGGTGGGGCAGTACTTC
. TRBJ1-2 . TRBV15 CATSRDRIGAKNGYTF TGTGCCACCAGCAGAGATAGGATTGGGGCGAAGAATGGCTACACCTTC
. TRBJ1-4 . TRBV5-1 CASSLATPGHQTTNEKLFF TGCGCCAGCAGCTTGGCAACCCCGGGACACCAGACAACTAATGAAAAACTGTTTTTT
. TRBJ1-1 . TRBV7-9 CASSFSGSVTFF TGTGCCAGCAGCTTCTCGGGTTCGGTGACTTTCTTT
. TRBJ2-5 . TRBV25-1 CASSKDGSQETRYF TGTGCCAGCAGCAAAGACGGATCCCAAGAGACCCGGTACTTC
TRBD1 TRBJ1-4 . TRBV4-3 CASRRYRGYNEKLFF TGCGCCAGCAGACGTTACAGGGGATATAATGAAAAACTGTTTTTT
. TRBJ2-6 . TRBV7-2 CASSLGYGSGANVLTF TGTGCCAGCAGCTTAGGGTATGGGTCTGGGGCCAACGTCCTGACTTTC
TRBD1 TRBJ1-2 . TRBV4-2 CASSQGKTGADGYTF TGTGCCAGCAGCCAAGGAAAGACAGGGGCGGATGGCTACACCTTC
. TRBJ2-1 . TRBV29-1 CSVGDWGYNEQFF TGCAGCGTGGGGGATTGGGGCTACAATGAGCAGTTCTTC
TRBD1 TRBJ2-1 once TRBV9 CASSGTGANEQFF TGTGCCAGCAGCGGTACAGGGGCCAATGAGCAGTTCTTC
TRBD2 TRBJ2-7 . TRBV19 CASSITGGLYEQYF TGTGCCAGTAGTATAACCGGGGGACTATACGAGCAGTACTTC
TRBD1 TRBJ2-7 . TRBV7-9 CASAGTGEQYF TGTGCCAGCGCCGGGACAGGCGAGCAGTACTTC
TRBD2 TRBJ2-2 . TRBV2 CASRTSGNTGELFF TGTGCCAGCAGAACTAGCGGAAACACCGGGGAGCTGTTTTTT
TRBD2 TRBJ2-7 . TRBV7-2 CASSSGLGSYEQYF TGTGCCAGCAGCTCGGGACTAGGATCCTACGAGCAGTACTTC
. TRBJ2-6 . TRBV28 CASSLDSLSGANVLTF TGTGCCAGCAGTTTAGACAGTCTCTCTGGGGCCAACGTCCTGACTTTC
TRBD2 TRBJ2-3 . TRBV4-3 CASSLGTSGKVDTQYF TGCGCCAGCAGCCTGGGGACTAGCGGGAAGGTAGATACGCAGTATTTT
TRBD1 TRBJ1-6 . TRBV28 CASTLMLTGHNSPLHF TGTGCCAGCACCCTTATGTTGACAGGGCACAATTCACCCCTCCACTTT
. TRBJ1-2 . TRBV29-1 CSVPPTGTFRGDYGYTF TGCAGCGTTCCCCCTACGGGCACATTCCGAGGAGACTATGGCTACACCTTC
TRBD1 TRBJ2-7 once TRBV5-1 CASSPRQGVIPPEQYF TGCGCCAGCAGCCCCCGACAGGGGGTCATCCCCCCCGAGCAGTACTTC
TRBD1 TRBJ1-5 . TRBV19 CASSIDGGTGYQPQHF TGTGCCAGTAGTATAGATGGGGGGACAGGTTATCAGCCCCAGCATTTT
TRBD2 TRBJ2-7 . TRBV6-1 CASSEGTSGSLYEQYF TGTGCCAGCAGTGAAGGGACTAGCGGGAGTCTCTACGAGCAGTACTTC
. TRBJ2-7 . TRBV18 CASSPPATRGYEQYF TGTGCCAGCTCACCACCAGCTACCCGCGGGTACGAGCAGTACTTC
. TRBJ2-1 . TRBV10-1 CASSAASVSSYNEQFF TGCGCCAGCAGTGCGGCTAGCGTAAGCTCCTACAATGAGCAGTTCTTC